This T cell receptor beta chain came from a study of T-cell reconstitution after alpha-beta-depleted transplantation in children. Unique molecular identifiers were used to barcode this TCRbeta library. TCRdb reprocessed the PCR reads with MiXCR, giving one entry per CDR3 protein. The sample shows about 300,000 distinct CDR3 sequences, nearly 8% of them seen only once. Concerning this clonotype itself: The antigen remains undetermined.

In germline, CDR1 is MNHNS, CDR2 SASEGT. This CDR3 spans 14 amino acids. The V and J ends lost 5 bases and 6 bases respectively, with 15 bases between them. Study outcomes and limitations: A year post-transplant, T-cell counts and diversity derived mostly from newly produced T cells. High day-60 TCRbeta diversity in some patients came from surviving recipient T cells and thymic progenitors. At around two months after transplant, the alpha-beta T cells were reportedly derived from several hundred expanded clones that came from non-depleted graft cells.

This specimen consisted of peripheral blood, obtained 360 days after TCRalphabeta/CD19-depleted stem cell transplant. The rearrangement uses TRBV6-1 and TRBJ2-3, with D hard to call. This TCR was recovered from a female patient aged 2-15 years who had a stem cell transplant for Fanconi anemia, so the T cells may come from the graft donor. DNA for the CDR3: TGTGCCAGCAGTTCTCTTGGGTTCTGGGATACGCAGTATTTT. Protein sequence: CASSSLGFWDTQYF.